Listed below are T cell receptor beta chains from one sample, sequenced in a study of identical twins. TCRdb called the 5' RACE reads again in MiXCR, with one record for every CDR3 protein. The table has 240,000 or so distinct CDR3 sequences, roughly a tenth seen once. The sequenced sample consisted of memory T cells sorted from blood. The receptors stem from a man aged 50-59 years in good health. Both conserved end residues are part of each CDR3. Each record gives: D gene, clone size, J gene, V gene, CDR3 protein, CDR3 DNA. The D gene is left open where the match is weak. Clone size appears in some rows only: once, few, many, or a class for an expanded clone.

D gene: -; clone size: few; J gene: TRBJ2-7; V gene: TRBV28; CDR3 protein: CASSLLGPPPYEQYF; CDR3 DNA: TGTGCCAGCAGTTTACTAGGGCCCCCTCCCTACGAGCAGTACTTC
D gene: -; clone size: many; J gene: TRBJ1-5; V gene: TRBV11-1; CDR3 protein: CASMKGLGDTIDNQPQHF; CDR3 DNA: TGTGCCAGCATGAAGGGTCTCGGGGACACCATCGACAATCAGCCCCAGCATTTT
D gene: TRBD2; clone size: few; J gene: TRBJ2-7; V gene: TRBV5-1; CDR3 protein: CASSLSASGRSSYEQYF; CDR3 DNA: TGCGCCAGCAGCTTGTCTGCTAGCGGGAGAAGCTCCTACGAGCAGTACTTC
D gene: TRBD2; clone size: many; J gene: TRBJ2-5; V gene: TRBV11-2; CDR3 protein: CASSFTAGSPVAQYF; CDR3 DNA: TGTGCCAGCAGCTTCACAGCGGGGTCCCCAGTGGCCCAGTACTTC
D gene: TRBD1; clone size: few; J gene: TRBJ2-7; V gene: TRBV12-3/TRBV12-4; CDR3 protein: CASSGQDYEQYF; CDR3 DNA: TGTGCCAGCAGTGGACAGGACTACGAGCAGTACTTC
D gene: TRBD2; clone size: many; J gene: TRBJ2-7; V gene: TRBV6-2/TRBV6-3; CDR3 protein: CASTGWTRRSGRGTYEQYF; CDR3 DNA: TGTGCCAGCACTGGGTGGACGAGAAGAAGCGGGAGAGGCACCTACGAGCAGTACTTC
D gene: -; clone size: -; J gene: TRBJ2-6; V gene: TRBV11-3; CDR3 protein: CASSVNGANVLTF; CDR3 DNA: TGTGCCAGCAGCGTAAATGGGGCCAACGTCCTGACTTTC
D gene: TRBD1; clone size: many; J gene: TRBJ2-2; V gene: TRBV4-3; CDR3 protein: CASSWFAGGTGELFF; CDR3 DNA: TGCGCCAGCAGTTGGTTCGCAGGGGGCACCGGGGAGCTGTTTTTT
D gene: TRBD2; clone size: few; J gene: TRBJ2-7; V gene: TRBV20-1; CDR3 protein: CSARGDRGLAGVAYEQYF; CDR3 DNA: TGCAGTGCTAGAGGGGACAGGGGACTAGCGGGAGTAGCCTACGAGCAGTACTTC
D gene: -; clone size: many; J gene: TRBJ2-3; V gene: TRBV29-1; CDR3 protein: CSVTGTGGDTQYF; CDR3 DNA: TGCAGCGTCACCGGTACTGGGGGGGATACGCAGTATTTT
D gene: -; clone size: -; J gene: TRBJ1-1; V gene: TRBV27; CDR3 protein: CASSFVGAGNTEAFF; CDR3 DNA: TGTGCCAGCAGTTTTGTCGGGGCGGGGAACACTGAAGCTTTCTTT
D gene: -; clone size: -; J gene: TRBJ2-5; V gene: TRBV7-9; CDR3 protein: CASSSTEGETQYF; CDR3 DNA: TGTGCCAGCAGCTCCACAGAGGGGGAGACCCAGTACTTC
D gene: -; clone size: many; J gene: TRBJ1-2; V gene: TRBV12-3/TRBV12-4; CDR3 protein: CASRRSGNHYGYTF; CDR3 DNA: TGTGCCAGCAGACGTTCCGGGAATCACTATGGCTACACCTTC
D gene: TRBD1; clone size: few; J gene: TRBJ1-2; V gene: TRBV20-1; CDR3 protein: CSATTGAPNYGYTF; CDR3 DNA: TGCAGTGCTACGACAGGGGCGCCGAACTATGGCTACACCTTC
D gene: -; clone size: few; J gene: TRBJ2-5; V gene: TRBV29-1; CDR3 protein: CSVGQLQETQYF; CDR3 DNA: TGCAGCGTCGGACAGCTCCAAGAGACCCAGTACTTC
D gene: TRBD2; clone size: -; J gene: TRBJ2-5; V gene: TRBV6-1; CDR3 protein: CASSMTGTKGETQYF; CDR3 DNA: TGTGCCAGCAGTATGACCGGGACTAAGGGAGAGACCCAGTACTTC
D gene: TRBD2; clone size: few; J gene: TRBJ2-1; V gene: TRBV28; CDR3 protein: CASSFSGSIDEQFF; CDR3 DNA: TGTGCCAGCAGTTTTAGCGGGAGTATAGATGAGCAGTTCTTC